The 10 T cell receptor beta chains below come from one sample, sequenced in a study of OX40 agonist ivuxolimab in advanced cancers. Assay: immunoSEQ multiplex PCR; the TCRdb copy retains only in-frame clones and omits some. The table lists around 80,000 clones, about 88% of them singletons. Sequencing used CD4+ or CD8+ T cells sorted from blood, obtained in a trial of the OX40 agonist ivuxolimab. Receptors were obtained from an adult with an advanced solid tumor such as melanoma, head and neck, liver or kidney cancer.

This clone was seen more than once but under ten times. The chain recombines TRBV28 with TRBJ2-7; 11 bases are a match to TRBD2. Germline values: CDR1 MDHEN, CDR2 SYDVKM. V lost 4 bases, J lost 3 bases, and 14 bases stayed unmatched. The CDR3 sequence is 18 residues long. CDR3 residues: CASSSVSSASGRYYEQYF. The CDR3 bases are TGTGCCAGCAGTTCAGTCTCTAGCGCTAGCGGGAGGTACTACGAGCAGTACTTC.

This clone occurred a few times. The V and J genes are TRBV25-1 and TRBJ2-3; 8 bases line up with TRBD2. This CDR3 spans 12 amino acids. Germline CDR1 and CDR2: MGHDK and SYGVNS. The V and J ends lost 6 bases and 6 bases, in that order; junction bases with no gene match: 2. CDR3 protein: CASSIAGDTQYF. The CDR3 DNA sequence: TGTGCCAGCAGCATAGCGGGGGATACGCAGTATTTT. The complete variable domain, with remaining parts taken from reference TRBV25-1 and TRBJ2-3, reads EADIYQTPRYLVIGTGKKITLECSQTMGHDKMYWYQQDPGMELHLIHYSYGVNSTEKGDLSSESTVSRIRTEHFPLTLESARPSHTSQYLCASSIAGDTQYFGPGTRLTVL.

This clone appeared once. The chain joins TRBV7-2 to TRBJ2-7; 7 nucleotides align to TRBD2. The CDR3 is made up of 15 amino acids. Losses at the gene ends were 1 base for V and 3 bases for J; bases not matched to a gene: 6. Per the germline V gene, CDR1 is SGHTA and CDR2 is FQGNSA. The CDR3 region is CASSLGPSGNYEQYF. In nucleotides, the CDR3 is TGTGCCAGCAGCTTAGGACCTAGCGGTAACTACGAGCAGTACTTC.

This clone is classed as medium-sized (0.01 to 0.1%). The CDR3 coding sequence is TGTGCCAGCAGTTACTCGAGTGCGGGATACGAGCAGTACTTC. Protein product: CASSYSSAGYEQYF. The chain is built from TRBV6-5 and TRBJ2-7; possibly TRBD2 for D (6 bases). V was clipped by 0 bases and J by 4 bases, with 10 bases between them. CDR1 and CDR2 (germline): MNHEY, SVGAGI. The CDR3 runs to 14 residues.

The chain carries TRBV28 and TRBJ1-2; tentatively, D is TRBD1 (6 bases). Germline V CDR1 and CDR2: MDHEN, SYDVKM. V was clipped by 6 bases and J by 4 bases, with 15 bases between them. The length of the CDR3 is 14 residues. CDR3 nucleotide sequence: TGTGCCAGCAGAGCCGACAGGCGCCCCTATGGCTACACCTTC. Its protein product is CASRADRRPYGYTF.

This chain joins TRBV9 and TRBJ1-1, with 7 bases that match TRBD1. J was trimmed by 10 bases and V by 4 bases; bases with no gene match: 10. CDR1 is SGDLS, CDR2 YYNGEE, per germline. The CDR3 spans 13 residues. The CDR3 region is CASSPGGGSGAFF. The DNA of the CDR3 is TGTGCCAGCAGCCCAGGGGGGGGATCGGGAGCTTTCTTT.

V and J are TRBV9 and TRBJ2-1; 8 bases match TRBD1. The CDR3 covers 15 residues. With V trimmed by 0 bases and J by 7 bases, 6 bases remained unmatched. Per germline, CDR1 SGDLS and CDR2 YYNGEE. CDR3 sequence: CASSVVGTGGNEQFF. CDR3 nucleotide sequence: TGTGCCAGCAGCGTAGTTGGGACAGGAGGGAATGAGCAGTTCTTC.

The CDR3 region has the DNA TGCGCCAGCAGCCAAGAAGGAGGCACAGATACGCAGTATTTT. This translates into CASSQEGGTDTQYF. This rearrangement joins TRBV4-1 to TRBJ2-3; D gene unclear. The CDR3 consists of 14 residues. V lost 0 bases, J lost 1 base, and 5 bases lay in between. Germline V CDR1 and CDR2: MGHRA, YSYEKL.

The V call is TRBV28, the J call TRBJ2-5; D remains unclear. Germline CDR1 is MDHEN and CDR2 is SYDVKM. The V end was cut by 11 bases, the J end by 5 bases, with 18 bases between. The CDR3 is 13 residues long. The CDR3 sequence: CAVRLGTRETQYF. Here the CDR3 DNA reads TGTGCCGTCCGGCTAGGAACGCGGGAGACCCAGTACTTC.

This clone has just one count. The chain couples TRBV19 to TRBJ2-2, with 10 bases that match TRBD2. The CDR3 sequence is 15 residues long. The germline gives CDR1 LNHDA, CDR2 SQIVND (reference sequence). V lost 1 base and J lost 7; bases outside the gene matches: 3. CDR3 protein: CASSIGLAGVGELFF. The CDR3 nucleotides read TGTGCCAGTAGTATAGGGCTAGCGGGAGTCGGGGAGCTGTTTTTT.